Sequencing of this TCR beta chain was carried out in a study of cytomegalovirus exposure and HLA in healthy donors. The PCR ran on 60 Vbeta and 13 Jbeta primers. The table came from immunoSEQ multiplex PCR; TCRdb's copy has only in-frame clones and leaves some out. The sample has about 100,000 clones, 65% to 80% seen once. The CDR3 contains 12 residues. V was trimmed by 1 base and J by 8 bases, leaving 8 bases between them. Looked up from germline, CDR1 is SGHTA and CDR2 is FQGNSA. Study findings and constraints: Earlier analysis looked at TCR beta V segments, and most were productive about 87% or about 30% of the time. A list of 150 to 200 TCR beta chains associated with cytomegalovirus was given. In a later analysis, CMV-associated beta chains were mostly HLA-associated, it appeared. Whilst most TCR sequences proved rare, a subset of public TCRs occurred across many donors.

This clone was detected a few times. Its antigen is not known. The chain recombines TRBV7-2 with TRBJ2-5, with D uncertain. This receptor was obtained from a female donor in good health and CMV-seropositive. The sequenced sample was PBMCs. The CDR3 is CASSLESTTQYF. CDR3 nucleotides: TGTGCCAGCAGCTTAGAATCGACAACCCAGTACTTC.